The clone carrying this T cell receptor beta chain came up a few times. The antigen is undetermined. These data belong to a study of cytomegalovirus exposure and HLA in healthy donors. V dropped 10 bases and J dropped 4 bases, with 22 bases sitting between them. The CDR3 is 15 residues long. The germline V gene encodes CDR1 SNHLY and CDR2 FYNNEI. Whole-study findings and limits: Clusters of TCRs from the first cohort tended to co-occur in the 120 validation repertoires (as a later analysis found). Reportedly, diagnosis of cytomegalovirus status by the classifier showed high specificity and sensitivity. According to the study, some 160 TCR beta chains were cytomegalovirus-associated. The study found most TCR sequences rare, yet found some public TCRs in many donors.

Sequencing was performed with immunoSEQ multiplex PCR; in TCRdb, only in-frame clones are kept and a portion is missing. The sample lists around 190,000 clones, 85% occurring once. The sequence came from a man younger than 30 in good health and CMV-seropositive. The gene calls are TRBV2 and TRBJ1-2; D is possibly TRBD1 (5 bases). The specimen was PBMCs. The CDR3 DNA reads as TGTGCCACCCTACCGGGCCCCGGGAGGGGCTATGGCTACACCTTC. Encoded protein: CATLPGPGRGYGYTF.